What follows is one TCR beta chain and its context. Germline loops: CDR1 LNHDA, CDR2 SQIVND (reference sequence). The CDR3 is made up of 14 amino acids. The germline V and J ends were trimmed by 6 bases and 7 bases, with 13 bases remaining between them. Original data processing: How many nucleated cells were present was estimated from reference gene primer amplification. Sequenced by immunoSEQ multiplex PCR; TCRdb stores in-frame clones only, minus some. The DNA gave D and trimming, while V, J and clone size come from that table. Seen here are around 260,000 clones, 91% observed once, and the top ten hold about 2.5%. Seattle patients were enrolled while actively infected and followed longitudinally. This specimen belongs to a study of blood T cell repertoires in COVID-19. The overall study: The United States, Italy and Spain were the sources of the acute and convalescent COVID-19 samples. T cells, B-cell-depleted T cells, or PBMCs provided the cDNA or gDNA that served as material.

The chain recombines TRBV19 with TRBJ1-6, with D unresolved. The sample was peripheral blood. The receptor was isolated from a person aged 18 to 35 with COVID-19, enrolled during active disease. The CDR3 spells CASRPRLYNSPLHF. Here the CDR3 DNA reads TGTGCCAGTAGACCGCGGCTGTACAATTCACCCCTCCACTTT.